The next 29 T cell receptor beta chains were all read from a single sample in a study of T cell responses to AZD1222 COVID-19 vaccine. TCRdb's table, derived via immunoSEQ multiplex PCR, lists solely in-frame clones and lacks some. In the table there are around 100,000 clones, approximately 87% of which are singletons. The sequenced sample was peripheral blood, obtained on day 0 of AZD1222 vaccination. The receptors originated from an adult in good health.

The chain is built from TRBV6-5 and TRBJ1-1, with D perhaps TRBD1 (5 bases). This CDR3 spans 14 amino acids. CDR1 is MNHEY, CDR2 SVGAGI, per germline. Trimming took off 5 bases at V and 1 base at J, with 11 bases between the two ends. CDR3 amino acids: CASSRDRENTEAFF. For the CDR3, the DNA is TGTGCCAGCAGTCGAGACAGAGAGAACACTGAAGCTTTCTTT.

The chain uses TRBV18 and TRBJ2-2; D unresolved. CDR1 KGHSH and CDR2 LQKENI come from the germline V gene. Trimming pared 3 bases from V and 2 bases from J, leaving 10 bases between. This CDR3 contains 15 residues. The DNA of the CDR3 is TGTGCCAGCTCACCGACCAATACCAACACCGGGGAGCTGTTTTTT. Protein: CASSPTNTNTGELFF.

This clone was found once. The rearrangement joins TRBV5-4 to TRBJ1-2; 7 positions agree with TRBD1. The CDR3 sequence is 14 residues long. The germline V gene has CDR1 SGHNT and CDR2 YYREEE (reference sequence). V shed 0 bases, J shed 6 bases, and the junction held 5 bases outside the gene matches. CDR3 region: CASSLESRGNGYTF. The DNA of the CDR3 is TGTGCCAGCAGCTTGGAGTCCAGGGGGAATGGCTACACCTTC.

The chain is built from TRBV5-1 and TRBJ1-1, with 7 nucleotides matching TRBD1. V lost 4 bases to trimming and J lost 2 bases; unmatched junction nucleotides: 5. The CDR3 is made up of 14 amino acids. Per germline, CDR1 SGHRS and CDR2 YFSETQ. This CDR3 is CASSPGDRNTEAFF. For the CDR3, the DNA is TGCGCCAGCAGCCCCGGGGACAGAAACACTGAAGCTTTCTTT. Full variable domain (remainder filled in from reference TRBV5-1 and TRBJ1-1): KAGVTQTPRYLIKTRGQQVTLSCSPISGHRSVSWYQQTPGQGLQFLFEYFSETQRNKGNFPGRFSGRQFSNSRSEMNVSTLELGDSALYLCASSPGDRNTEAFFGQGTRLTVV.

In its sample, this clone was seen a few times. This sequence joins TRBV9 and TRBJ2-7; 7 bases are a match to TRBD2. There are 13 residues in the CDR3. V was pared by 3 bases and J by 5 bases, with 5 bases of the junction left unmatched. Germline lookup yields CDR1 SGDLS and CDR2 YYNGEE. This CDR3 is CASSGTSSHEQYF. CDR3 bases: TGTGCCAGCAGCGGGACTAGTTCGCACGAGCAGTACTTC. Based on the CDR3 plus reference TRBV9 and TRBJ2-7, the full variable domain is DSGVTQTPKHLITATGQRVTLRCSPRSGDLSVYWYQQSLDQGLQFLIQYYNGEERAKGNILERFSAQQFPDLHSELNLSSLELGDSALYFCASSGTSSHEQYFGPGTRLTVT.

The chain carries TRBV5-4 and TRBJ2-7; D tentatively fits TRBD1 or TRBD2 (5 bases each). Trimming pared 5 bases from V and 4 bases from J, leaving 16 bases between. The CDR3 contains 14 residues. Looked up from germline, CDR1 is SGHNT and CDR2 is YYREEE (reference sequence). The CDR3 sequence is CASSTGTGPYEQYF. CDR3 DNA sequence: TGTGCCAGCAGTACCGGGACGGGACCGTACGAGCAGTACTTC.

This chain uses TRBV11-3 with TRBJ1-1; the D gene is possibly TRBD1 (5 bases). The CDR3 consists of 14 residues. V lost 1 base to trimming and J lost 6 bases, with 12 bases between them. CDR1 and CDR2 from the germline V gene are SGHNT and YENEEA. The CDR3 reads CASSLVRGRAEAFF. In DNA form, the CDR3 reads TGTGCCAGCAGCTTAGTTCGGGGGAGGGCTGAAGCTTTCTTT.

The genes are TRBV6-2 or TRBV6-3 and TRBJ1-5, with D tentatively TRBD1 (6 bases). The CDR3 length is 14 residues. Germline CDR1 reads MNHEY; CDR2 reads SVGEGT. Trimming stripped 5 bases from V and 11 bases from J, with 19 bases between. The CDR3 nucleotides read TGTGCCAGCAGTATGACAGGAAGGCTAGGGGCCCAGCATTTT. This codes for CASSMTGRLGAQHF.

This sequence joins TRBV2 and TRBJ1-5, with D unclear. The CDR3 is 13 amino acids. Germline CDR1 and CDR2: SNHLY and FYNNEI. V was cut by 7 bases and J by 0 bases, with 7 bases left in between. CDR3 coding DNA: TGTGCCAGCACTAGGGATAGCAATCAGCCCCAGCATTTT. Translating it yields CASTRDSNQPQHF.

V usage is TRBV29-1 and J usage is TRBJ2-5; D perhaps matches TRBD2 (6 bases). There are 14 residues in the CDR3. Deletions cut 7 bases from V and 5 bases from J, with 20 bases between. Germline V gene data show CDR1 as SQVTM and CDR2 as ANQGSEA. The CDR3 region has the DNA TGCAGCGGGAGGGGTGAGGGTTTCACGGAGACCCAGTACTTC. It is translated as CSGRGEGFTETQYF.

This clone was observed a single time. The rearrangement links TRBV24-1 to TRBJ2-5; D gene unclear. Germline CDR1 KGHDR, CDR2 SFDVKD. This CDR3 spans 15 amino acids. V shed 0 bases and J shed 3 bases, with 10 bases lying between them. The CDR3 is CATSDLETAKETQYF. CDR3 DNA sequence: TGTGCCACCAGTGATTTGGAGACGGCCAAAGAGACCCAGTACTTC.

This rearrangement joins TRBV3-1 (or the pseudogene TRBV3-2) to TRBJ2-7, with D possibly TRBD2 on 6 matching bases. Germline V gene data show CDR1 as LGHDT and CDR2 as YNNKEL (reference sequence). The ends were cut back, 4 bases at V and 0 bases at J, with 19 bases in the middle. This CDR3 has 17 residues. This chain's CDR3 is CASSPLVRGTSSYEQYF. The CDR3 DNA is TGTGCCAGCAGCCCCCTGGTGCGCGGGACGAGCTCCTACGAGCAGTACTTC.

This clone was seen a few times. V is TRBV27 and J is TRBJ1-6; D gene ambiguous. CDR1 MNHEY and CDR2 SMNVEV come from the germline V gene (reference sequence). The CDR3 is 15 residues long. V lost 2 bases and J lost 9, with 14 bases in between. Written as DNA, the CDR3 is TGTGCCAGCAGTTTAGGAGGGTGGAGTATTTCACCCCTCCACTTT. Amino acids: CASSLGGWSISPLHF.

The chain joins TRBV4-2 to TRBJ1-3, with 7 bases identical to TRBD1. V gave up 4 bases and J gave up 2 bases; unmatched junction bases: 8. This CDR3 comprises 16 residues. Germline V gives CDR1 LGHNA, CDR2 YNFKEQ. For the CDR3, the DNA is TGTGCCAGCAGCCTACCCGACAGGGTTGCTGGAAACACCATATATTTT. Its translation is CASSLPDRVAGNTIYF.

The CDR3 DNA follows: TGTGCCAGCAGCCCCAGCGGGGGACCCTCCTACAATGAGCAGTTCTTC. It specifies CASSPSGGPSYNEQFF. This rearrangement joins TRBV7-9 to TRBJ2-1, with 8 bases matching TRBD2. With V trimmed by 5 bases and J by 0 bases, 6 bases remained unmatched. The CDR3 is made up of 16 amino acids. From germline, CDR1 is SEHNR and CDR2 FQNEAQ (reference sequence).

This chain connects TRBV5-1 to TRBJ1-2; D is ambiguous. The germline V gene has CDR1 SGHRS and CDR2 YFSETQ. This CDR3 spans 14 amino acids. Trimming stripped 4 bases from V and 4 bases from J, with 14 bases between. CDR3 protein: CASSPSGGRYGYTF. CDR3 sequence (DNA): TGCGCCAGCAGCCCCTCCGGCGGCCGCTATGGCTACACCTTC.

The V gene is TRBV6-5, the J gene TRBJ1-2; no clear D gene. V was trimmed by 6 bases and J by 7 bases, leaving 6 bases between them. The CDR3 covers 10 residues. Germline CDR1 MNHEY, CDR2 SVGAGI. CDR3 amino acids: CASSGTGYTF. CDR3 nucleotide sequence: TGTGCCAGCAGCGGCACTGGCTACACCTTC.

This chain uses TRBV6-1 with TRBJ1-5; weak D call: TRBD1 (5 bases). With 4 bases removed from V and 0 bases from J, the gap between germline ends came to 16 bases. The CDR3 sequence is 17 residues long. Per germline, CDR1 MNHNS and CDR2 SASEGT. The CDR3 DNA is TGTGCCAGCAGTGGGGACTTATCCCCCTATAGCAATCAGCCCCAGCATTTT. It translates to CASSGDLSPYSNQPQHF.

The gene calls are TRBV11-2 and TRBJ2-5, with 15 bases that match TRBD2. Germline V CDR1 and CDR2: SGHAT, FQNNGV. V gave up 5 bases and J gave up 5 bases; unmatched junction bases: 6. The CDR3 is 16 amino acids. The CDR3 region has the DNA TGTGCCAGCAGCAACGGACTAGCGGGGGGGAGGGAGACCCAGTACTTC. Translation gives CASSNGLAGGRETQYF.

This chain links TRBV10-1 with TRBJ1-3; D gene ambiguous. The CDR3 covers 14 residues. The V end was cut by 8 bases, the J end by 4 bases, with 15 bases between. Germline-derived CDR1 and CDR2 are WNHNN and SYGVQD (reference sequence). The CDR3: CASRTSKTGNTIYF. In DNA, the CDR3 is TGCGCCAGCCGGACCTCGAAAACGGGAAACACCATATATTTT.

The rearrangement uses TRBV9 and TRBJ1-4, with D hard to call. The CDR3 has 16 amino acids. Trimming took off 4 bases at V and 8 bases at J, with 21 bases between the two ends. Germline CDR1 is SGDLS and CDR2 is YYNGEE. This CDR3 is CASSREPSGIHEKLFF. DNA for the CDR3: TGTGCCAGCAGCCGCGAACCCTCGGGGATCCACGAAAAACTGTTTTTT.

J is TRBJ1-1 and V is TRBV27; D uncertain. V was clipped by 3 bases and J by 4 bases, with 12 bases between them. This CDR3 is 14 amino acids long. Germline V gene lookup returns CDR1 MNHEY and CDR2 SMNVEV (reference sequence). In DNA form, the CDR3 reads TGTGCCAGCAGTTTTTACAGTAGTTCCACTGAAGCTTTCTTT. This codes for CASSFYSSSTEAFF.

The rearrangement uses TRBV11-3 and TRBJ1-1; maybe TRBD1 (5 bases). Trimming pared 2 bases from V and 5 bases from J, leaving 15 bases between. From germline, CDR1 is SGHNT and CDR2 YENEEA. This CDR3 comprises 15 residues. The CDR3 sequence: CASSLQEGMRTEAFF. The CDR3 coding sequence is TGTGCCAGCAGCTTACAAGAGGGGATGAGGACTGAAGCTTTCTTT.

The chain recombines TRBV11-2 with TRBJ2-5, with TRBD2 identical over 8 bases. Germline V lookup: CDR1 SGHAT, CDR2 FQNNGV. This CDR3 is 16 amino acids long. Trimming took 5 bases from V and 5 from J; bases not matched to a gene: 13. As DNA, the CDR3 is TGTGCCAGCAGCCACCCCCGGGCGGGGGGCGTTGAGACCCAGTACTTC. Translation gives CASSHPRAGGVETQYF.

The rearrangement joins TRBV5-4 to TRBJ1-2; the match to TRBD1 covers 7 bases. The junction had 13 bases not matched to a gene; V was cut back by 4 bases and J by 4 bases. In germline, CDR1 is SGHNT, CDR2 YYREEE (reference sequence). The CDR3 has 16 amino acids. CDR3 nucleotide sequence: TGTGCCAGCAGCGCAAGTCAGGAGGGGGCAGGCTATGGCTACACCTTC. The encoded protein is CASSASQEGAGYGYTF.

The CDR3 reads CASSLPLRYTGYTF. Written as DNA, the CDR3 is TGTGCCAGCAGTCTCCCTCTGCGGTATACGGGCTACACCTTC. The J gene is TRBJ1-2, the V gene TRBV28; D not resolved. Germline CDR1 MDHEN, CDR2 SYDVKM. CDR3 size: 14 residues. V dropped 5 bases and J dropped 8 bases, with 18 bases sitting between them.

The chain links TRBV2 to TRBJ2-1, with 11 bases matching TRBD2. Trimming took 6 bases from V and 10 from J; bases not matched to a gene: 11. CDR3 size: 15 residues. The germline V gene encodes CDR1 SNHLY and CDR2 FYNNEI. CDR3 DNA: TGTGCCAGCAGCCGTGTAGCGGGAGGGCCGGGCGAGCAGTTCTTC. This gives the protein CASSRVAGGPGEQFF. Looking up the rest from reference TRBV2 and TRBJ2-1 gives the full variable domain: EPEVTQTPSHQVTQMGQEVILRCVPISNHLYFYWYRQILGQKVEFLVSFYNNEISEKSEIFDDQFSVERPDGSNFTLKIRSTKLEDSAMYFCASSRVAGGPGEQFFGPGTRLTVL.

The chain links TRBV5-6 to TRBJ1-2, with 8 bases aligning to TRBD1. J gave up 4 bases and V 4 bases, and 3 bases lay outside the gene matches. Germline assignment: CDR1 SGHDT and CDR2 YYEEEE. This CDR3 has 13 residues. The CDR3 bases are TGTGCCAGCAGCCAGGACAGGGCCTATGGCTACACCTTC. It codes for CASSQDRAYGYTF.

J is TRBJ2-5 and V is TRBV15, with D uncertain. Germline-derived CDR1 and CDR2 are LNHNV and YYDKDF (reference sequence). The CDR3 is made up of 12 amino acids. V was trimmed by 0 bases and J by 5 bases, leaving 4 bases between them. The CDR3 reads CATSRDMETQYF. In DNA form, the CDR3 reads TGTGCCACCAGCAGAGACATGGAGACCCAGTACTTC.